These 31 T cell receptor beta chains originate from one sample sequenced in a study of OX40 agonist ivuxolimab in advanced cancers. Assay used: immunoSEQ multiplex PCR; TCRdb lists only in-frame clones, some missing. The profile shows around 80,000 clones, approximately 82% of them singletons. Material: CD4+ or CD8+ T cells sorted from blood, obtained in a trial of the OX40 agonist ivuxolimab. These receptors all stem from an adult with an advanced solid tumor such as melanoma, head and neck, liver or kidney cancer.

V gene TRBV9 combines with J gene TRBJ1-3, with D possibly being TRBD1 (5 bases). The V end was cut by 3 bases, the J end by 1 base, with 14 bases between. The CDR3 is made up of 16 amino acids. Germline lookup yields CDR1 SGDLS and CDR2 YYNGEE. CDR3 in DNA: TGTGCCAGCAGCGGACCGGGACCGCTTTCTGGAAACACCATATATTTT. Translation gives CASSGPGPLSGNTIYF.

The chain recombines TRBV19 with TRBJ2-3, with D tentatively TRBD1 or TRBD2 (6 bases each). Germline loops: CDR1 LNHDA, CDR2 SQIVND (reference sequence). There are 16 residues in the CDR3. Deletions cut 8 bases from V and 1 base from J, with 19 bases between. CDR3 sequence: CASRREGGPGTDTQYF. The CDR3 DNA follows: TGTGCCAGTCGAAGGGAAGGGGGGCCGGGCACAGATACGCAGTATTTT.

Here the CDR3 DNA reads TGTGCCAGCAGCCCCGGGACTAGCTTGACCGGGGAGCTGTTTTTT. This encodes CASSPGTSLTGELFF. The chain has TRBV7-2 and TRBJ2-2; the match to TRBD2 covers 9 bases. This CDR3 region has 15 residues. CDR1 is SGHTA and CDR2 is FQGNSA in the germline V gene. V trimming: 5 bases; J trimming: 5 bases; junction bases outside the gene matches: 6. The whole variable domain, remainder taken from reference TRBV7-2 and TRBJ2-2, is GAGVSQSPSNKVTEKGKDVELRCDPISGHTALYWYRQSLGQGLEFLIYFQGNSAPDKSGLPSDRFSAERTGGSVSTLTIQRTQQEDSAVYLCASSPGTSLTGELFFGEGSRLTVL.

The chain is built from TRBV11-2 and TRBJ2-1, with TRBD2 identical over 15 bases. The germline V gene has CDR1 SGHAT and CDR2 FQNNGV. V dropped 5 bases and J dropped 12; count of bases not matched to a gene: 17. There are 18 residues in the CDR3. The CDR3 here is CASSVGPGLAGGRVWQFF. The DNA for the CDR3 is TGTGCCAGCAGCGTCGGCCCTGGACTAGCGGGAGGGCGGGTTTGGCAGTTCTTC.

This rearrangement joins TRBV2 to TRBJ2-1, with 7 nucleotides matching TRBD2. The CDR3 consists of 12 residues. J lost 10 bases, V lost 6 bases, and 6 bases had no gene match. Germline lookup yields CDR1 SNHLY and CDR2 FYNNEI. The CDR3 region is CASRREGLEQFF. The CDR3 nucleotides are TGTGCCAGCAGGAGGGAGGGATTGGAGCAGTTCTTC.

This rearrangement joins TRBV7-2 to TRBJ2-5, with 10 bases lining up with TRBD2. V lost 2 bases and J lost 3; bases outside the gene matches: 6. Germline V lookup: CDR1 SGHTA, CDR2 FQGNSA. The CDR3 has 16 residues. The CDR3 loop reads CASSLLSGGAEETQYF. In DNA, the CDR3 is TGTGCCAGCAGCTTACTCAGCGGGGGGGCCGAAGAGACCCAGTACTTC.

The chain combines TRBV5-4 with TRBJ1-1; no firm D call. CDR3 length: 13 residues. Trimming pared 0 bases from V and 8 bases from J, leaving 11 bases between. The germline CDR1 and CDR2 sequences are SGHNT and YYREEE (reference sequence). CDR3 loop: CASSLAGGSEAFF. CDR3 DNA sequence: TGTGCCAGCAGCTTGGCCGGAGGGTCCGAAGCTTTCTTT.

The chain links TRBV4-1 to TRBJ2-7; TRBD1 might be the D (5 bases). Between the trimmed V and J ends, which lost 1 base and 0 bases, there was a span of 10 bases. CDR3 size: 15 residues. Germline-derived CDR1 and CDR2 are MGHRA and YSYEKL. As DNA, the CDR3 is TGCGCCAGCAGCCAAGTAACAGGTTTCTCCTACGAGCAGTACTTC. Protein sequence: CASSQVTGFSYEQYF.

The chain employs TRBV28 and TRBJ2-7; possible D gene TRBD1, 5 bases. Germline CDR1 MDHEN, CDR2 SYDVKM. V was pared by 7 bases and J by 6 bases, with 16 bases between. CDR3 size: 13 residues. The CDR3 DNA reads as TGTGCCAGCATCAATTCAGGGTTGCGCGAGCAGTACTTC. Encoded protein: CASINSGLREQYF.

Notes on this clone: A much larger clonotype is one base distant, so this may be a read error. The same CDR3 can be traced to other DNA sequences in this sample. The V gene is TRBV29-1, the J gene TRBJ2-5; 7 bases are a match to TRBD2. Per germline, CDR1 SQVTM and CDR2 ANQGSEA. The CDR3 spans 13 residues. CDR3 residues: CSVELAAQETQYF. The CDR3 DNA follows: TGCAGCGTTGAGCTAGCGGCGCAAGAAACCCAGTACTTC.

This clone was seen only once. This chain links TRBV29-1 with TRBJ2-1; 9 bases are shared with TRBD2. The germline CDR1 and CDR2 sequences are SQVTM and ANQGSEA. The CDR3 is made up of 14 amino acids. V was pared by 8 bases and J by 8 bases, with 13 bases of the junction left unmatched. CDR3 nucleotide sequence: TGCAGCACCGTTCAGGGTAGCGGGAGACATGAGCAGTTCTTC. Its translation: CSTVQGSGRHEQFF.

The chain has TRBV6-5 and TRBJ1-5; D is unclear. Trimming removed 6 bases at V and 0 bases at J, with 6 bases between. This CDR3 has 13 amino acids. From germline, CDR1 is MNHEY and CDR2 SVGAGI. In DNA form, the CDR3 reads TGTGCCAGCAGGCCTTTTAGCAATCAGCCCCAGCATTTT. It encodes CASRPFSNQPQHF.

The V call is TRBV7-2, the J call TRBJ2-5; the D call may be TRBD1 or TRBD2 (6 bases each). The V gene's germline CDR1 is SGHTA and CDR2 FQGNSA. This CDR3 spans 14 amino acids. The V end lost 7 bases, the J end lost 1 base, and 13 bases lay between the germline ends. The CDR3 protein is CASTPSGAQETQYF. CDR3 sequence (DNA): TGTGCCAGCACCCCCTCGGGGGCCCAAGAGACCCAGTACTTC. The full variable domain, in which reference TRBV7-2 and TRBJ2-5 provide the parts outside the CDR3, is GAGVSQSPSNKVTEKGKDVELRCDPISGHTALYWYRQSLGQGLEFLIYFQGNSAPDKSGLPSDRFSAERTGGSVSTLTIQRTQQEDSAVYLCASTPSGAQETQYFGPGTRLLVL.

The chain carries TRBV7-9 and TRBJ1-4; the D gene is possibly TRBD1 (6 bases). This CDR3 comprises 13 residues. Per germline, CDR1 SEHNR and CDR2 FQNEAQ (reference sequence). The V end lost 5 bases, the J end lost 7 bases, and 11 bases lay between the germline ends. The CDR3 protein is CASSPGASEKLFF. The CDR3 bases are TGTGCCAGCAGCCCAGGGGCAAGTGAAAAACTGTTTTTT.

V is TRBV19 and J is TRBJ2-2, with 13 bases identical to TRBD2. Germline CDR1 and CDR2: LNHDA and SQIVND (reference sequence). The CDR3 spans 19 residues. V lost 8 bases, J lost 0 bases, and 12 bases stayed unmatched. CDR3 sequence: CASHVGLAGTFPNTGELFF. In nucleotides, the CDR3 is TGTGCCAGTCACGTGGGACTAGCGGGAACCTTTCCGAACACCGGGGAGCTGTTTTTT.

This chain connects TRBV6-1 to TRBJ1-1; D gene uncertain. Trimming removed 3 bases from V and 1 base from J, with 12 bases in between. CDR3 length: 15 residues. Germline V CDR1 and CDR2: MNHNS, SASEGT. CDR3 residues: CASSDQADGNTEAFF. As DNA, the CDR3 is TGTGCCAGCAGTGATCAGGCGGACGGGAACACTGAAGCTTTCTTT.

The genes are TRBV5-1 and TRBJ1-5; the match to TRBD1 covers 11 bases. The CDR3 loop spans 17 amino acids. The V gene's germline CDR1 is SGHRS and CDR2 YFSETQ. V gave up 0 bases and J gave up 4 bases; unmatched junction bases: 6. CDR3 loop: CASSLGLGTGGNQPQHF. DNA of the CDR3: TGCGCCAGCAGCTTGGGTCTCGGGACAGGGGGGAATCAGCCCCAGCATTTT.

The genes are TRBV5-1 and TRBJ2-7; 7 bases match TRBD2. From germline, CDR1 is SGHRS and CDR2 YFSETQ. V gave up 1 base and J gave up 0 bases; unmatched junction bases: 4. The CDR3 covers 15 residues. CDR3 residues: CASSLYGRTSYEQYF. CDR3 coding DNA: TGCGCCAGCAGCTTGTACGGGAGGACCTCCTACGAGCAGTACTTC.

This rearrangement joins TRBV5-1 to TRBJ2-3; the D gene is possibly TRBD2 (6 bases). Germline V gene lookup returns CDR1 SGHRS and CDR2 YFSETQ. The CDR3 runs 17 residues. Trimming pared 4 bases from V and 2 bases from J, leaving 20 bases between. The CDR3 region is CASSELPGAGHTDTQYF. The CDR3 DNA follows: TGCGCCAGCAGCGAACTTCCGGGAGCCGGGCACACAGATACGCAGTATTTT.

This chain connects TRBV28 to TRBJ2-1; tentative D call: TRBD1 (5 bases). V lost 7 bases to trimming and J lost 7 bases, with 20 bases between them. The CDR3 is 15 residues long. Germline V gene lookup returns CDR1 MDHEN and CDR2 SYDVKM. CDR3 nucleotide sequence: TGTGCCAGCACCGGAACAGGAACTATTGGGAATGAGCAGTTCTTC. It is translated as CASTGTGTIGNEQFF.

This clone was observed once. The chain joins TRBV7-2 to TRBJ1-5, with no clear D. The CDR3 has 13 residues. The V gene lost 2 bases and the J gene lost 7 bases, with 9 bases spanning the gap. Germline CDR1 is SGHTA and CDR2 is FQGNSA. The CDR3 loop is CASSLSPVQPQHF. The CDR3 region has the DNA TGTGCCAGCAGCTTAAGCCCGGTGCAGCCCCAGCATTTT.

The chain uses TRBV7-9 and TRBJ2-3; no reliable D call. The V gene's germline CDR1 is SEHNR and CDR2 FQNEAQ (reference sequence). V lost 4 bases, J lost 6 bases, and 14 bases lay in between. The CDR3 spans 14 residues. The CDR3 spells CASSYEGGADTQYF. Here the CDR3 DNA reads TGTGCCAGCAGCTACGAAGGTGGAGCGGATACGCAGTATTTT.

The chain links TRBV6-6 to TRBJ1-4, with a possible D match to TRBD1 (6 bases). The germline V gene has CDR1 MNHNY and CDR2 SVGAGI (reference sequence). The CDR3 runs to 15 residues. The V gene lost 2 bases and the J gene lost 6 bases, with 13 bases spanning the gap. CDR3 residues: CASSYGRGRDEKLFF. CDR3 in DNA: TGTGCCAGCAGTTACGGTCGGGGGCGCGATGAAAAACTGTTTTTT.

This clone occurred once. The CDR3 coding sequence is TGTGCCAGCAGCCGGGACAGGGGGCTCAATGAGCAGTTCTTC. Amino acid sequence: CASSRDRGLNEQFF. The chain recombines TRBV7-6 with TRBJ2-1; TRBD1 matches at 12 bases. CDR3 length equals 14 residues. CDR1 and CDR2 (germline): SGHVS, FNYEAQ. The V gene end was trimmed by 5 bases and the J gene end by 6 bases; junction bases not matched to a gene: 2. The full variable domain, rest sourced from reference TRBV7-6 and TRBJ2-1, is GAGVSQSPRYKVTKRGQDVALRCDPISGHVSLYWYRQALGQGPEFLTYFNYEAQQDKSGLPNDRFSAERPEGSISTLTIQRTEQRDSAMYRCASSRDRGLNEQFFGPGTRLTVL.

The V and J genes are TRBV29-1 and TRBJ2-1; possibly TRBD2 for D (8 bases). V was pared by 4 bases and J by 6 bases, with 22 bases between. The CDR3 has 16 amino acids. Per germline, CDR1 SQVTM and CDR2 ANQGSEA. The CDR3 loop reads CSVVPSQGGTSNEQFF. DNA for the CDR3: TGCAGCGTTGTCCCCTCCCAGGGGGGGACTAGCAATGAGCAGTTCTTC.

The rearrangement uses TRBV2 and TRBJ2-1; no clear D. Germline V lookup: CDR1 SNHLY, CDR2 FYNNEI. The V end lost 2 bases, the J end lost 7 bases, and 9 bases lay between the germline ends. The length of the CDR3 is 13 residues. This chain's CDR3 is CASSERILNEQFF. The CDR3 bases are TGTGCCAGCAGTGAACGTATTTTAAATGAGCAGTTCTTC.

The chain links TRBV18 to TRBJ2-7; 10 bases are a match to TRBD1. V was pared by 3 bases and J by 5 bases, with 7 bases of the junction left unmatched. CDR1 KGHSH and CDR2 LQKENI come from the germline V gene. The CDR3 runs 15 residues. The CDR3 region is CASSPPGQGTHEQYF. The CDR3 nucleotides are TGTGCCAGCTCACCTCCGGGACAGGGGACCCACGAGCAGTACTTC.

Remarks on this clone: One junction end disagrees with the germline gene, perhaps due to a read error. The rearrangement joins TRBV5-1 to TRBJ1-1; 8 bases fit TRBD1. Germline V lookup: CDR1 SGHRS, CDR2 YFSETQ. This CDR3 has 15 residues. The CDR3 bases are TGCGCCAGCAGCTTGGACGGACAGGGCCCCCGCGGGTATGAGTTT. Protein product: CASSLDGQGPRGYEF.

V and J are TRBV2 and TRBJ2-5; 8 bases are shared with TRBD2. J was trimmed by 7 bases and V by 4 bases; bases with no gene match: 14. Germline CDR1 reads SNHLY; CDR2 reads FYNNEI. The CDR3 is made up of 16 amino acids. The CDR3 sequence is CASSGGLGPPLGTQYF. The CDR3, as DNA: TGTGCCAGCAGTGGGGGACTAGGGCCTCCATTGGGGACCCAGTACTTC. Together with reference TRBV2 and TRBJ2-5, the CDR3 gives the full variable domain: EPEVTQTPSHQVTQMGQEVILRCVPISNHLYFYWYRQILGQKVEFLVSFYNNEISEKSEIFDDQFSVERPDGSNFTLKIRSTKLEDSAMYFCASSGGLGPPLGTQYFGPGTRLLVL.

The chain links TRBV28 to TRBJ2-7; 10 bases map to TRBD1. CDR1 is MDHEN, CDR2 SYDVKM, per germline. This CDR3 comprises 18 residues. The V gene end was trimmed by 6 bases and the J gene end by 1 base; junction bases not matched to a gene: 15. CDR3 DNA sequence: TGTGCCAGCAGCTCACCGGTGTCTCGGACAGGGGGGTCCTACGAGCAGTACTTC. It yields the protein CASSSPVSRTGGSYEQYF.

This chain joins TRBV29-1 and TRBJ1-2; possible D gene TRBD1, 5 bases. V was clipped by 6 bases and J by 2 bases, with 7 bases between them. Germline V gene lookup returns CDR1 SQVTM and CDR2 ANQGSEA. CDR3 size: 11 residues. CDR3 amino acids: CSVWGNYGYTF. CDR3 in DNA: TGCAGCGTCTGGGGGAACTATGGCTACACCTTC.